The 12 T cell receptor beta chains below were found in one sample sequenced in a study of T-cell memory formation after mild COVID-19. TCRdb used MiXCR to reprocess the 5' RACE reads, holding one entry per CDR3 protein. The profile shows just under 350,000 distinct CDR3 sequences, 10% to 15% of them singletons. The sample was PBMCs or a T cell subset sorted from them (not recorded which). Every receptor here comes from a man between 18 and 29 years old who had mild COVID-19 (a few samples of this study predate the infection). Cell type and time point are not known.

This clonotype has only a few counts. The chain recombines TRBV9 with TRBJ1-1; TRBD1 matches 7 bases. V was clipped by 3 bases and J by 12 bases; unmatched bases: 8. The CDR3 is 12 amino acids. Per germline, CDR1 SGDLS and CDR2 YYNGEE. The CDR3 DNA is TGTGCCAGCAGCGCCGTCAGACAGGGAACTTTCTTT. Its translation is CASSAVRQGTFF.

The chain has TRBV6-4 and TRBJ1-2; possibly TRBD1 for D (6 bases). Germline V gene lookup returns CDR1 MRHNA and CDR2 SNTAGT. V dropped 5 bases and J dropped 0 bases, with 10 bases sitting between them. The CDR3 is 14 amino acids. In DNA, the CDR3 is TGTGCCAGCAGTCTTAGACAGGCTAACTATGGCTACACCTTC. Protein: CASSLRQANYGYTF.

This clonotype appeared a few times. The chain links TRBV29-1 to TRBJ2-2; tentatively, D is TRBD2 (5 bases). The CDR3 is made up of 13 amino acids. With 7 bases removed from V and 7 bases from J, the gap between germline ends came to 16 bases. Looked up from germline, CDR1 is SQVTM and CDR2 is ANQGSEA. The CDR3 region has the DNA TGCAGCGGGTCCTTAACGGGGAGCGGGGAGCTGTTTTTT. It specifies CSGSLTGSGELFF.

This clonotype has at least ten counts. V is TRBV6-2 or TRBV6-3 and J is TRBJ2-5; D is unclear. This CDR3 has 13 amino acids. V was clipped by 2 bases and J by 2 bases, with 6 bases between them. Germline CDR1 is MNHEY and CDR2 is SVGEGT. For the CDR3, the DNA is TGTGCCAGCAGTTACAGGGAACAAGAGACCCAGTACTTC. Translation: CASSYREQETQYF.

This clonotype occurred a few times. The CDR3 reads CASSPGPSPGYEQYF. The CDR3 bases are TGTGCCAGCAGCCCGGGTCCTAGCCCTGGCTACGAGCAGTACTTC. The rearrangement joins TRBV7-2 to TRBJ2-7; D might be TRBD2 (5 bases). The CDR3 is made up of 15 amino acids. The germline gives CDR1 SGHTA, CDR2 FQGNSA. V was trimmed by 5 bases and J by 3 bases, leaving 17 bases between them. Using reference TRBV7-2 and TRBJ2-7 for the parts outside the CDR3, the full variable domain is GAGVSQSPSNKVTEKGKDVELRCDPISGHTALYWYRQSLGQGLEFLIYFQGNSAPDKSGLPSDRFSAERTGGSVSTLTIQRTQQEDSAVYLCASSPGPSPGYEQYFGPGTRLTVT.

There are a few counts of this clonotype. The chain employs TRBV12-3 or TRBV12-4 and TRBJ1-2; 7 bases are shared with TRBD1. This CDR3 is built from 14 residues. With V trimmed by 6 bases and J by 1 base, 5 bases remained unmatched. As DNA, the CDR3 is TGTGCCAGCAGCTCAGGGGGTCTTAACTATGGCTACACCTTC. Its protein is CASSSGGLNYGYTF.

This chain connects TRBV29-1 to TRBJ1-1; no firm D call. CDR1 and CDR2 (germline): SQVTM, ANQGSEA. V lost 4 bases and J lost 0, with 6 bases in between. CDR3 size: 12 residues. The DNA for the CDR3 is TGCAGCGTTGGTAAGGTGAACACTGAAGCTTTCTTT. This encodes CSVGKVNTEAFF. Full variable domain (outside the CDR3, taken from reference TRBV29-1 and TRBJ1-1): SAVISQKPSRDICQRGTSLTIQCQVDSQVTMMFWYRQQPGQSLTLIATANQGSEATYESGFVIDKFPISRPNLTFSTLTVSNMSPEDSSIYLCSVGKVNTEAFFGQGTRLTVV.

This clonotype was detected only a few times. The chain uses TRBV24-1 and TRBJ1-2; D might be TRBD1 (5 bases). Germline V gene sequence: CDR1 KGHDR, CDR2 SFDVKD. Trimming took off 4 bases at V and 7 bases at J, with 18 bases between the two ends. The CDR3 extends over 15 amino acids. This chain's CDR3 is CATSDGTEGVSGYTF. CDR3 in DNA: TGTGCCACCAGTGACGGGACGGAGGGAGTCTCTGGCTACACCTTC.

This clonotype turned up a few times. V gene TRBV6-2 or TRBV6-3 combines with J gene TRBJ1-1; 8 nucleotides align to TRBD1. After removal of 6 bases from V and 1 base from J, the junction contained 4 bases not matched to a gene. Germline V gene sequence: CDR1 MNHEY, CDR2 SVGEGT. There are 14 residues in the CDR3. CDR3 bases: TGTGCCAGCAGCCGGGACAGGTGGAACACTGAAGCTTTCTTT. Its translation: CASSRDRWNTEAFF.

The CDR3 DNA sequence: TGTGCCAGCAGTTCCTATGGACAGCCCCAGCATTTT. As protein: CASSSYGQPQHF. The chain links TRBV27 to TRBJ1-5; D gene uncertain. Trimming took off 4 bases at V and 7 bases at J, with 8 bases between the two ends. This CDR3 region has 12 residues. Germline assignment: CDR1 MNHEY and CDR2 SMNVEV (reference sequence).

This clonotype was picked up a small number of times. V gene TRBV10-3 combines with J gene TRBJ1-1, with 9 nucleotides matching TRBD1. The CDR3 has 16 residues. Germline assignment: CDR1 ENHRY and CDR2 SYGVKD. Unmatched junction bases numbered 12, after V lost 6 bases and J lost 4 bases. The CDR3: CAIRANRQGEGTEAFF. CDR3 nucleotide sequence: TGTGCCATCAGGGCCAACCGACAGGGGGAAGGCACTGAAGCTTTCTTT.

This clonotype was counted many times. The CDR3 reads CASSLSDGYEQYF. The CDR3 nucleotides are TGCGCCAGCAGCCTATCCGACGGATACGAGCAGTACTTC. This chain joins TRBV5-1 and TRBJ2-7; D is uncertain. Germline CDR1 SGHRS, CDR2 YFSETQ. The CDR3 extends over 13 amino acids. Trimming cost V 4 bases and J 4 bases, with 12 bases left between them.